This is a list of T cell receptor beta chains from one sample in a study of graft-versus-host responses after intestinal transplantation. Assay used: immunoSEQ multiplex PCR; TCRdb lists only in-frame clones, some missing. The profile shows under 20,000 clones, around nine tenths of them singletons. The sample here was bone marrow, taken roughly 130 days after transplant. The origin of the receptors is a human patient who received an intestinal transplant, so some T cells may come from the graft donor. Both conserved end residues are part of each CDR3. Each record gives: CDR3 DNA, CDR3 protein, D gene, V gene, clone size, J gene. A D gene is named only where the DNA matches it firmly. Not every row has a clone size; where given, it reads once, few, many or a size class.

cdr3_nt: TGTGCCAGTAGTATTTGGTTGGTAGCTAGCGGACACAATGAGCAGTTCTTC
cdr3_aa: CASSIWLVASGHNEQFF
d_call: TRBD2
v_call: TRBV19
clone_size: NA
j_call: TRBJ2-1

cdr3_nt: TGTGCCAGCAGTGAATGGTGGGAGACCCAGTACTTC
cdr3_aa: CASSEWWETQYF
d_call: NA
v_call: TRBV6-5
clone_size: NA
j_call: TRBJ2-5

cdr3_nt: TGTGCCACTCTAGGCTCCTACAATGAGCAGTTCTTC
cdr3_aa: CATLGSYNEQFF
d_call: NA
v_call: TRBV10-3
clone_size: NA
j_call: TRBJ2-1

cdr3_nt: TGTGCCAGCAGTTTAGGGACTAGGGACTACGAGCAGTACTTC
cdr3_aa: CASSLGTRDYEQYF
d_call: TRBD2
v_call: TRBV28
clone_size: once
j_call: TRBJ2-7

cdr3_nt: TGCGCCAGCAGTTGGTTAGCCGGACCCACAGATACGCAGTATTTT
cdr3_aa: CASSWLAGPTDTQYF
d_call: NA
v_call: TRBV27
clone_size: NA
j_call: TRBJ2-3

cdr3_nt: TGTGCCAGTACCGGTGGTAGCGGGAGGGGTGGGGCCAACGTCCTGACTTTC
cdr3_aa: CASTGGSGRGGANVLTF
d_call: TRBD2
v_call: TRBV19
clone_size: NA
j_call: TRBJ2-6

cdr3_nt: TGCGCCAGCAGCCAGGGACTAGCCTACGAGCAGTACTTC
cdr3_aa: CASSQGLAYEQYF
d_call: TRBD2
v_call: TRBV4-1
clone_size: NA
j_call: TRBJ2-7

cdr3_nt: TGTGCCAGCAGTTTCCAGGCGGGTGAGACCTACGAGCAGTACTTC
cdr3_aa: CASSFQAGETYEQYF
d_call: NA
v_call: TRBV7-2
clone_size: once
j_call: TRBJ2-7

cdr3_nt: TGTGCCAGCAGCTTCGGACTTTCGAACACTGAAGCTTTCTTT
cdr3_aa: CASSFGLSNTEAFF
d_call: NA
v_call: TRBV7-9
clone_size: NA
j_call: TRBJ1-1

cdr3_nt: TGTGCCAGCAGCCGTGACAGCTATGGCTACACCTTC
cdr3_aa: CASSRDSYGYTF
d_call: NA
v_call: TRBV28
clone_size: once
j_call: TRBJ1-2

cdr3_nt: TGTGCCAGCAGCAAAGAGTCTAATCAGCCCCAGCATTTT
cdr3_aa: CASSKESNQPQHF
d_call: NA
v_call: TRBV5-6
clone_size: NA
j_call: TRBJ1-5